This T cell receptor beta chain was captured in a study of blood T cell repertoires in COVID-19. Germline V gene sequence: CDR1 PRHDT, CDR2 FYEKMQ (reference sequence). There are 15 residues in the CDR3. The ends lost 0 bases at V and 9 bases at J; junction bases unmatched: 4. The method was immunoSEQ multiplex PCR; TCRdb's version includes in-frame clones alone and lacks a portion of them. The sample includes roughly 160,000 clones, roughly 86% of them seen just once. The chain joins TRBV13 to TRBJ1-6; 8 bases match TRBD1. The sample consisted of peripheral blood. The sequence was obtained from a man aged 55 to 69 with COVID-19, enrolled during active disease. Written as DNA, the CDR3 is TGTGCCAGCAGCTTAGGAGGGACAGGAGCTTCACCCCTCCACTTT. Its translation is CASSLGGTGASPLHF.